The entry below describes one TCR beta chain. Its antigen is not known. Each TCR transcript was tagged with a 10-nucleotide random UMI during 5'RACE. One entry per CDR3 protein, called by TCRdb with MiXCR from the 5' RACE reads. This table has fewer than 50,000 distinct CDR3 sequences, 11% appearing once. This record comes from a study of neurological immune-mediated disorders. Notes on the study in general: TCR-beta repertoires seemed private in all groups, with no expanded CDR3 amino acid sequences shared. The greatest degree of TCR clonal expansion was observed in HTLV-1-associated myelopathy, with the lowest in multiple sclerosis, below that of healthy controls.

The CDR3 has 15 amino acids. CDR1 is MNHNS and CDR2 is SASEGT in the germline V gene. V lost 4 bases to trimming and J lost 2 bases; unmatched junction nucleotides: 5. Time point indicated: technical triplicate 1. The unsorted libraries originated from 2 million PBMCs kept at -80 C. The rearrangement uses TRBV6-1 and TRBJ2-5; 9 bases match TRBD2. Input material: PBMCs. This receptor was identified in a man in his sixties with HTLV-1-associated myelopathy (HAM/TSP). CDR3 DNA: TGTGCCAGCAGTGGGGGTAGCGGGGGACAAGAGACCCAGTACTTC. Protein product: CASSGGSGGQETQYF.